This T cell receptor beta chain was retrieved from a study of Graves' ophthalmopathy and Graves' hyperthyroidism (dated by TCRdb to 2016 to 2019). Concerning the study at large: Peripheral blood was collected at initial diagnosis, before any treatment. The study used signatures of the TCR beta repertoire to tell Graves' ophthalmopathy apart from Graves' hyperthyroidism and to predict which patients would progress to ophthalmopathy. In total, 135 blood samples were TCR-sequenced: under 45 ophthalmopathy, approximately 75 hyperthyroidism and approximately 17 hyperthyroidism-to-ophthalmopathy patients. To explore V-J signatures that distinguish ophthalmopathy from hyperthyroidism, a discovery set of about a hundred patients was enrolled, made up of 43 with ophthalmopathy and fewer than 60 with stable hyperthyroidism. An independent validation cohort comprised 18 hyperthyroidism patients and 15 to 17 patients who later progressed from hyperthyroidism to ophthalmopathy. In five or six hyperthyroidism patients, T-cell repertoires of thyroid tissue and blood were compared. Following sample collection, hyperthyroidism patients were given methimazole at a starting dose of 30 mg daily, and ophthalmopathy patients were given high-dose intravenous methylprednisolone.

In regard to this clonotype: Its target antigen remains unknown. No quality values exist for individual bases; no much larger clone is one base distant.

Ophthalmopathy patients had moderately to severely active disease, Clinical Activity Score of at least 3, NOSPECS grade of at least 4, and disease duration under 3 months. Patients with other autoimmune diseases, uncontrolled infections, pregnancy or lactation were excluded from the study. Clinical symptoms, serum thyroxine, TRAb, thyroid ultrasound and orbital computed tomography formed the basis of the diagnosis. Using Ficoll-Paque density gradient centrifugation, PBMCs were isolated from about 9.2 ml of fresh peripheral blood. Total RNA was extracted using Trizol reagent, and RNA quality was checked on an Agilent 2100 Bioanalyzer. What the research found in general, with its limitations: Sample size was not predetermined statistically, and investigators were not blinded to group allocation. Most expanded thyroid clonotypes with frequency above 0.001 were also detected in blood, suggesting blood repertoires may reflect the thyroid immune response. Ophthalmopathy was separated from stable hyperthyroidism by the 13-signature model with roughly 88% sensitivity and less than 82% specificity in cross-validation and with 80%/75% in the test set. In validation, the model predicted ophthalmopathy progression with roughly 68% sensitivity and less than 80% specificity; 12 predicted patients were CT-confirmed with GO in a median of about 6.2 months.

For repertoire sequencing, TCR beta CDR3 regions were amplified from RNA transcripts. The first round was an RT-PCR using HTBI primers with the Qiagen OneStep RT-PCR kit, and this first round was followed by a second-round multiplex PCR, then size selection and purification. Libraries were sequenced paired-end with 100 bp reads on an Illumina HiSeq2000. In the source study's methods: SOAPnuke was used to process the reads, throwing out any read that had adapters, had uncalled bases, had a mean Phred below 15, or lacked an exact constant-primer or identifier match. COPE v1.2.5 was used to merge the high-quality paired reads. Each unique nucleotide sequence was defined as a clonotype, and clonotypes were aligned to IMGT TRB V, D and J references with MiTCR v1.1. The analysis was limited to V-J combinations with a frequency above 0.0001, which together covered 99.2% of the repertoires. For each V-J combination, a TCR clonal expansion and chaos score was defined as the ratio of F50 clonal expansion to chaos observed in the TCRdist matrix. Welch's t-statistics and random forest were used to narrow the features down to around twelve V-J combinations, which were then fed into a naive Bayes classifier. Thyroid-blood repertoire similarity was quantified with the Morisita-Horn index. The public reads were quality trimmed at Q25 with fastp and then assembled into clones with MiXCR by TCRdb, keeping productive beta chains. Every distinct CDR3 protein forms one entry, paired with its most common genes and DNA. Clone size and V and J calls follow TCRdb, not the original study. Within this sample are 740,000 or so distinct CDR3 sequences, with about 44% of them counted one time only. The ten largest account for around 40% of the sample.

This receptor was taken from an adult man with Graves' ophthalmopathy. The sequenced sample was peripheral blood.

The nucleotide sequence is TGTGCCAGTGGGACAGGGGGTGTCACTGAAGCTTTCTTT. Translated, it gives CASGTGGVTEAFF. The sequence is built from TRBV2 and TRBJ1-1; 11 central nucleotides agree with TRBD1. Spanning cysteine to phenylalanine, the CDR3 consists of 13 amino acids. The CDR3 DNA has 39 bases and is translated from base 1. The V end gives up 9 bases and the J end 4 bases, leaving 4 bases in the junction not matched to a gene. CDR1 and CDR2, per the germline V gene, are SNHLY and FYNNEI.